Listed below are T cell receptor beta chains from one sample, sequenced in a study of cytomegalovirus exposure and HLA in healthy donors. Sequencing used immunoSEQ multiplex PCR; TCRdb keeps in-frame clones, though not all of them. The table has approximately 150,000 clones, 80% to 90% seen once. Source material: PBMCs. These receptors were obtained from a woman aged 25 to 39 in good health and CMV-seronegative. Each CDR3 is given with its conserved first and last residue. The D gene is left open where the match is weak.

CDR3,DNA,V,J,D
CASSPADRLATYEQYF,TGTGCCAGCTCACCAGCGGACAGACTAGCTACCTACGAGCAGTACTTC,TRBV18,TRBJ2-7,-
CASSLGTYYEQYF,TGTGCCAGCAGCTTGGGCACCTACTACGAGCAGTACTTC,TRBV5-5,TRBJ2-7,-
CAISESSGSYTF,TGTGCCATCAGTGAGTCTAGCGGCAGCTACACCTTC,TRBV10-3,TRBJ1-2,-
CASSFRGTKESPLHF,TGTGCCAGCAGCTTCAGGGGTACGAAGGAGTCACCCCTCCACTTT,TRBV7-8,TRBJ1-6,-
CSASRGYTF,TGCAGTGCTAGCCGTGGCTACACCTTC,TRBV20-1,TRBJ1-2,-
CASSFLAENNEQFF,TGTGCCAGCAGCTTTCTAGCGGAGAACAATGAGCAGTTCTTC,TRBV7-6,TRBJ2-1,TRBD2
CASSLLREMHTEAFF,TGTGCCAGCAGTTTACTCCGGGAAATGCACACTGAAGCTTTCTTT,TRBV27,TRBJ1-1,-
CACFRGNYGYTF,TGTGCCTGCTTCCGGGGTAACTATGGCTACACCTTC,TRBV30,TRBJ1-2,-
CASSYSRKDTQYF,TGTGCCAGCAGTTACTCGCGGAAAGATACGCAGTATTTT,TRBV6-5,TRBJ2-3,-
CAWSEERAYNSPLHF,TGTGCCTGGAGCGAAGAGAGGGCCTATAATTCACCCCTCCACTTT,TRBV30,TRBJ1-6,-